Following are 8 T cell receptor beta chains from one sample sequenced in a study of cytomegalovirus exposure and HLA in healthy donors. With 60 Vbeta and 13 Jbeta primers, the PCR was carried out. Some clones are missing from TCRdb's copy, which holds only in-frame ones; the method was immunoSEQ multiplex PCR. Of around 150,000 clones detected, roughly 88% appear once; the ten largest clones hold 5% to 7%. The specimen was PBMCs. The receptors shown here come from a man aged 50-60 years in good health and CMV-seropositive.

The chain carries TRBV5-1 and TRBJ2-5; 7 nucleotides line up with TRBD1. Germline CDR1 and CDR2: SGHRS and YFSETQ. Germline trimming cut 6 bases from V and 7 bases from J; bases unmatched to any gene: 15. CDR3 length equals 15 residues. CDR3 amino acids: CASIPIRASGGTQYF. The CDR3 bases are TGCGCCAGCATCCCGATCCGGGCCTCAGGGGGGACCCAGTACTTC.

This clone was seen more than once but under ten times. The rearrangement uses TRBV7-9 and TRBJ2-3; the match to TRBD1 covers 7 bases. With V trimmed by 4 bases and J by 6 bases, 7 bases remained unmatched. The CDR3 runs 14 residues. The germline V gene encodes CDR1 SEHNR and CDR2 FQNEAQ (reference sequence). Here the CDR3 DNA reads TGTGCCAGCAGCTCGGGACAGTTCAGGGATACGCAGTATTTT. It specifies CASSSGQFRDTQYF.

The chain links TRBV11-2 to TRBJ2-3; D is perhaps TRBD2 (5 bases). The germline V and J ends were trimmed by 5 bases and 8 bases, with 17 bases remaining between them. CDR3 length: 14 amino acids. Germline CDR1 and CDR2: SGHAT and FQNNGV. CDR3 region: CASSGRNWAGTQYF. CDR3 sequence (DNA): TGTGCCAGCAGCGGTAGAAATTGGGCGGGTACGCAGTATTTT.

This clone was observed a single time. The V gene is TRBV4-2, the J gene TRBJ1-2, with 7 positions matching TRBD1. CDR1 and CDR2 (germline): LGHNA, YNFKEQ. This CDR3 comprises 13 residues. V lost 3 bases to trimming and J lost 4 bases; unmatched junction nucleotides: 2. The CDR3 bases are TGTGCCAGCAGCCAGACAGGGTTCTATGGCTACACCTTC. It codes for CASSQTGFYGYTF.

The J gene is TRBJ2-7, the V gene TRBV2, with D perhaps TRBD1 (6 bases). Germline V gene lookup returns CDR1 SNHLY and CDR2 FYNNEI. Trimming shortened V by 7 bases and J by 1 base, and 17 bases separated the two germline ends. This CDR3 has 15 residues. This chain's CDR3 is CASNPTGYSSYEQYF. The DNA for the CDR3 is TGTGCCAGCAATCCTACAGGGTATAGTTCCTACGAGCAGTACTTC.

The genes are TRBV5-1 and TRBJ2-1, with D possibly being TRBD2 (7 bases). Germline V gives CDR1 SGHRS, CDR2 YFSETQ. V shed 4 bases and J shed 6 bases, with 20 bases lying between them. This CDR3 has 16 amino acids. The CDR3 is CASSIGGGRLGNEQFF. The CDR3 DNA sequence: TGCGCCAGCAGCATAGGGGGGGGCCGACTGGGCAATGAGCAGTTCTTC.

The chain uses TRBV7-6 and TRBJ2-7; 7 bases are a match to TRBD2. The CDR3 has 15 residues. From germline, CDR1 is SGHVS and CDR2 FNYEAQ. J lost 0 bases, V lost 3 bases, and 5 bases had no gene match. CDR3 region: CASSFGTTSSYEQYF. Here the CDR3 DNA reads TGTGCCAGCAGCTTTGGGACTACGAGCTCCTACGAGCAGTACTTC.

The V and J genes are TRBV11-2 and TRBJ2-2; a weak D match, TRBD1 (5 bases). The germline CDR1 and CDR2 sequences are SGHAT and FQNNGV. The CDR3 contains 13 residues. Deletions cut 3 bases from V and 5 bases from J, with 7 bases between. CDR3 sequence: CASSLDMTGELFF. CDR3 coding DNA: TGTGCCAGCAGCTTGGACATGACCGGGGAGCTGTTTTTT. Together with reference TRBV11-2 and TRBJ2-2, the CDR3 gives the full variable domain: EAGVAQSPRYKIIEKRQSVAFWCNPISGHATLYWYQQILGQGPKLLIQFQNNGVVDDSQLPKDRFSAERLKGVDSTLKIQPAKLEDSAVYLCASSLDMTGELFFGEGSRLTVL.